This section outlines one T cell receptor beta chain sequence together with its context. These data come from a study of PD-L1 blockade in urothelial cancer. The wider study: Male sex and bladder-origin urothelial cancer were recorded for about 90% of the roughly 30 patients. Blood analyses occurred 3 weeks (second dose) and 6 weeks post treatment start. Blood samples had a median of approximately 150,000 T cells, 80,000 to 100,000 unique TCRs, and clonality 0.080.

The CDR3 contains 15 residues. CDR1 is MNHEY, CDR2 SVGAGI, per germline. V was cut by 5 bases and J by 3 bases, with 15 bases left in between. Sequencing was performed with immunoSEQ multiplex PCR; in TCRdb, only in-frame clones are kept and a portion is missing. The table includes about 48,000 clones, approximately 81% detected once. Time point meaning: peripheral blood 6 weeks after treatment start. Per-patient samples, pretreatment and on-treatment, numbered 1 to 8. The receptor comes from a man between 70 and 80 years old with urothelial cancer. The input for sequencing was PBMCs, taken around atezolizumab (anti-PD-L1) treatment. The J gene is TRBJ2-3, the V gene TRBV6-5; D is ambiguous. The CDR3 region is CASSPRRPRTDTQYF. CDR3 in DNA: TGTGCCAGCAGTCCTCGTCGTCCTAGAACAGATACGCAGTATTTT.